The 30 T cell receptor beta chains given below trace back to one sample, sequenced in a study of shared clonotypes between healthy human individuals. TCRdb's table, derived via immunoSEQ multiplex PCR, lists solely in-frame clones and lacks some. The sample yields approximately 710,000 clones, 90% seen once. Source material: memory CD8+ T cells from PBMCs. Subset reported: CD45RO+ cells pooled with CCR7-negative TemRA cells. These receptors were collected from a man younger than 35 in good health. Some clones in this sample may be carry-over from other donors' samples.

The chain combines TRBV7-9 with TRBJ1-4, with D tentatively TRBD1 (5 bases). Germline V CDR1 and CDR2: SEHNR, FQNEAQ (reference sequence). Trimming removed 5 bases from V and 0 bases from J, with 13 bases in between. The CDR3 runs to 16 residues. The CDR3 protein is CASSPGRFATNEKLFF. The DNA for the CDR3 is TGTGCCAGCAGCCCAGGGAGATTTGCAACTAATGAAAAACTGTTTTTT. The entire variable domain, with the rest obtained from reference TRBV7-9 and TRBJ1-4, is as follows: DTGVSQNPRHKITKRGQNVTFRCDPISEHNRLYWYRQTLGQGPEFLTYFQNEAQLEKSRLLSDRFSAERPKGSFSTLEIQRTEQGDSAMYLCASSPGRFATNEKLFFGSGTQLSVL.

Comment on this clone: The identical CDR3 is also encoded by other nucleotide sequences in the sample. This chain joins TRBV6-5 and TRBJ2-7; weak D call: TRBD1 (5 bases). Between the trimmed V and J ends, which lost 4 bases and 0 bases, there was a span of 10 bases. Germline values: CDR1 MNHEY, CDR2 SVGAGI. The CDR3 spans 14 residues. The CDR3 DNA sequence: TGTGCCAGCAGTTCGACAGTTTACTCCTACGAGCAGTACTTC. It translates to CASSSTVYSYEQYF.

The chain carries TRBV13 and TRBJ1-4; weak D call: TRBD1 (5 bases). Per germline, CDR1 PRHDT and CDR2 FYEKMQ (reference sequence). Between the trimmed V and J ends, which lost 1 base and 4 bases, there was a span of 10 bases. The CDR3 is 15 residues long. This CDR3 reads CASSLVSGGNEKLFF. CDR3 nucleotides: TGTGCCAGCAGCTTAGTATCCGGGGGTAATGAAAAACTGTTTTTT. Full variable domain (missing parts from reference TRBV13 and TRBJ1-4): AAGVIQSPRHLIKEKRETATLKCYPIPRHDTVYWYQQGPGQDPQFLISFYEKMQSDKGSIPDRFSAQQFSDYHSELNMSSLELGDSALYFCASSLVSGGNEKLFFGSGTQLSVL.

CDR3 protein: CASSPFGGTNTEAFF. In nucleotides, the CDR3 is TGCGCCAGCAGCCCCTTCGGGGGGACGAACACTGAAGCTTTCTTT. The V call is TRBV4-1, the J call TRBJ1-1; possible D gene TRBD1, 5 bases. CDR3 length: 15 residues. The germline V gene encodes CDR1 MGHRA and CDR2 YSYEKL. Trimming removed 4 bases at V and 1 base at J, with 13 bases between.

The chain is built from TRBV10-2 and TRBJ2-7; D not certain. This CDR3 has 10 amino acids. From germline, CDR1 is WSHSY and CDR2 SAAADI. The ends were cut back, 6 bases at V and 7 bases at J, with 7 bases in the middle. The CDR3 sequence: CASSSGEQYF. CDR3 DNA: TGCGCCAGCAGCTCCGGAGAGCAGTACTTC.

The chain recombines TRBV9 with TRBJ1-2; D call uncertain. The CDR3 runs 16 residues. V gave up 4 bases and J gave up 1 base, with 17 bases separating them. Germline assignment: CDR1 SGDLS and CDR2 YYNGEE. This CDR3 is CASSSPLAELNYGYTF. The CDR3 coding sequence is TGTGCCAGCAGCTCCCCCCTGGCAGAACTTAACTATGGCTACACCTTC.

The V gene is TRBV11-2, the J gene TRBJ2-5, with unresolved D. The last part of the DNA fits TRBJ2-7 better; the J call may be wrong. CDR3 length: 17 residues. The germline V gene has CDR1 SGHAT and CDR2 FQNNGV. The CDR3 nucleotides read TGTGCCAGCAGCTTAGGGATGCCAATCCGCCTTAGCAACGAGCAGTACTTC. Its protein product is CASSLGMPIRLSNEQYF.

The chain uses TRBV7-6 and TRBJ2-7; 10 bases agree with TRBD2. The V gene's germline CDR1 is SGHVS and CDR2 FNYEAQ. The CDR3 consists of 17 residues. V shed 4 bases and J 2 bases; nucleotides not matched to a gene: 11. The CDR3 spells CASSSHLAGDGPYEQYF. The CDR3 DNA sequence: TGTGCCAGCAGCTCTCATCTAGCGGGAGACGGACCCTACGAGCAGTACTTC.

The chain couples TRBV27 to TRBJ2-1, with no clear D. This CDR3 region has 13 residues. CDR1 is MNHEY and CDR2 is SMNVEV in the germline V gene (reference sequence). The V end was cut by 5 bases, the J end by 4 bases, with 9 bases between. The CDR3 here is CASSEAIYNEQFF. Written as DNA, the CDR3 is TGTGCCAGCAGTGAAGCGATTTACAATGAGCAGTTCTTC.

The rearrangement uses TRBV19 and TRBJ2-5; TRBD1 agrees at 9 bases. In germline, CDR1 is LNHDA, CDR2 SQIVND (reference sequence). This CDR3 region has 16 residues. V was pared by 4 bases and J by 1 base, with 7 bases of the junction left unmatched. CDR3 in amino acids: CASSTPGQGFQETQYF. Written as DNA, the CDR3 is TGTGCCAGTAGTACGCCGGGACAGGGTTTCCAAGAGACCCAGTACTTC.

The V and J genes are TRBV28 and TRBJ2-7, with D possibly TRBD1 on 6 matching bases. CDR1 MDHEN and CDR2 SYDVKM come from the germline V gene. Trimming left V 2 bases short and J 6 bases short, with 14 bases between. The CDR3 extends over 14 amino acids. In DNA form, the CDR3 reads TGTGCCAGCAGTTTAAGGGACACTCAGGGCGAGCAGTACTTC. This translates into CASSLRDTQGEQYF.

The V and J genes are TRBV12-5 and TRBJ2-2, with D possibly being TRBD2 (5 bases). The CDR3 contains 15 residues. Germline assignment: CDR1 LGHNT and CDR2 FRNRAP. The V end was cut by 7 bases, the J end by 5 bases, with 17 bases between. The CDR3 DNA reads TGTGCTAGTGCTCGACTTGGGGAGATAACCGGGGAGCTGTTTTTT. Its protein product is CASARLGEITGELFF.

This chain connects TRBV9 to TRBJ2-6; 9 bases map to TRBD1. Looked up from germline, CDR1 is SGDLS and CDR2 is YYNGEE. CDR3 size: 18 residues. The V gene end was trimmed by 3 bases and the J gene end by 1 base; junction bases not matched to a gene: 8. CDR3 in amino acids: CASSARDRAQSGANVLTF. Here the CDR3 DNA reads TGTGCCAGCAGCGCACGGGACAGGGCGCAATCTGGGGCCAACGTCCTGACTTTC.

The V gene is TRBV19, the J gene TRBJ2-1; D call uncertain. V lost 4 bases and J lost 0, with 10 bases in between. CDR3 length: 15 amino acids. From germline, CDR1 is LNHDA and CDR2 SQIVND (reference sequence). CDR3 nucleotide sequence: TGTGCCAGTAGTACGGACCGACGCTCCTACAATGAGCAGTTCTTC. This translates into CASSTDRRSYNEQFF.

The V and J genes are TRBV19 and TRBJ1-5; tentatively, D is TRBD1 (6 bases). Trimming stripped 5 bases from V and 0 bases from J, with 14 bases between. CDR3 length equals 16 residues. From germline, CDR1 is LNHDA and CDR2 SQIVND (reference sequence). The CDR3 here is CASSSRTADSNQPQHF. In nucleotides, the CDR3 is TGTGCCAGTAGTTCTAGGACAGCAGATAGCAATCAGCCCCAGCATTTT.

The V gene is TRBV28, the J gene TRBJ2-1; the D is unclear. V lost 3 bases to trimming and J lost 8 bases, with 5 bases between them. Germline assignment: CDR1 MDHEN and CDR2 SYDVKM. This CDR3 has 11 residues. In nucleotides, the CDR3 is TGTGCCAGCAGTTTTTCCCATGAGCAGTTCTTC. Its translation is CASSFSHEQFF.

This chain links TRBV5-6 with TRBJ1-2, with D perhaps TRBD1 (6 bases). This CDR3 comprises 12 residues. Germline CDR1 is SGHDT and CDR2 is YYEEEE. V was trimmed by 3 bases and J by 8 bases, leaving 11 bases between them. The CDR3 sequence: CASSWGRQGYTF. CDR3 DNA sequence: TGTGCCAGCAGCTGGGGGCGGCAGGGCTACACCTTC.

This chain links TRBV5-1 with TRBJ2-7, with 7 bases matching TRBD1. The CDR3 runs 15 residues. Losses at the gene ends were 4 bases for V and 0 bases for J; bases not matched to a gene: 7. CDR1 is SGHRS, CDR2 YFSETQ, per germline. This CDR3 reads CASSPRQGRSYEQYF. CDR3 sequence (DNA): TGCGCCAGCAGCCCACGACAGGGCCGCTCCTACGAGCAGTACTTC.

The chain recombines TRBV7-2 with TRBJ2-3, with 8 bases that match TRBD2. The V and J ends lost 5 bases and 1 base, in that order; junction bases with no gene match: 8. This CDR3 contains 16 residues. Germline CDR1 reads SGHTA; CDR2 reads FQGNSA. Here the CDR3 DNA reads TGTGCCAGCAGCGCTGCCCCGGGGGGGGGCACAGATACGCAGTATTTT. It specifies CASSAAPGGGTDTQYF.

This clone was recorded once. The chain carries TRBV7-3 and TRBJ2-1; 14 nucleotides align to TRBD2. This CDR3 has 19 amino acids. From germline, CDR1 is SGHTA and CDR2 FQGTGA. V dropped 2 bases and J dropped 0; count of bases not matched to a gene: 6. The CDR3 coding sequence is TGTGCCAGCAGCTTACTTCCGGGGACTAGCGGGAGCTCCTACAATGAGCAGTTCTTC. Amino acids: CASSLLPGTSGSSYNEQFF.

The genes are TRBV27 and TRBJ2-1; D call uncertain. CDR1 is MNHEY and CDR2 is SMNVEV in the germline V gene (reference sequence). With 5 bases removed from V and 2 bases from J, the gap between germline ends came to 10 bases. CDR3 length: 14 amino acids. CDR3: CASSTGIPYNEQFF. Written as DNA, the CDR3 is TGTGCCAGCAGTACGGGTATCCCCTACAATGAGCAGTTCTTC.

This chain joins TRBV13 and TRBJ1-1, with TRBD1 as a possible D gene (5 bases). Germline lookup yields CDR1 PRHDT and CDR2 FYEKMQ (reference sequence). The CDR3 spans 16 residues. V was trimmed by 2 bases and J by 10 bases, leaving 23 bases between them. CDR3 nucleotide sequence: TGTGCCAGCAGCTTACCCCGAGAGCCACCAGGGCGTGTAGCTTTCTTT. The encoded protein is CASSLPREPPGRVAFF.

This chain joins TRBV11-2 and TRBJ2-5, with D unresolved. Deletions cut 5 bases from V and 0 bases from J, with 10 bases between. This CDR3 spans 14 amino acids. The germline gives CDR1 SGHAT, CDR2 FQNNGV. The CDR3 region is CASSQLRYQETQYF. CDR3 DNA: TGTGCCAGCAGCCAACTACGGTACCAAGAGACCCAGTACTTC.

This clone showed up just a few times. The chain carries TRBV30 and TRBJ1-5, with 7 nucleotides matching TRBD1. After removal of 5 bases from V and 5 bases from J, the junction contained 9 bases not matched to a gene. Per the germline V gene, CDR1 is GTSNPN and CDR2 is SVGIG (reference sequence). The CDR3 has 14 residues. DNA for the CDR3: TGTGCCTGGGGAGGAGACAGGGCGTATCAGCCCCAGCATTTT. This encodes CAWGGDRAYQPQHF.

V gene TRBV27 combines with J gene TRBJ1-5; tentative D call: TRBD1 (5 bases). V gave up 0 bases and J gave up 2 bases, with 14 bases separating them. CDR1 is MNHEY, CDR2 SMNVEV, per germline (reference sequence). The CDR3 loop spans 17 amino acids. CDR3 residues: CASSLSPGGEGNQPQHF. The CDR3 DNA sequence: TGTGCCAGCAGTTTATCTCCGGGGGGAGAGGGCAATCAGCCCCAGCATTTT.

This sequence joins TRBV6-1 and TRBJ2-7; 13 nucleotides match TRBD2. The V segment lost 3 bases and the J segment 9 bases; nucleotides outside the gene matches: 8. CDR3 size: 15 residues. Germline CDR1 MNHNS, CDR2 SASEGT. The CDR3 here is CASSDLGLAGLAQYF. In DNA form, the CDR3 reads TGTGCCAGCAGTGATTTGGGACTAGCGGGACTCGCGCAGTACTTC.

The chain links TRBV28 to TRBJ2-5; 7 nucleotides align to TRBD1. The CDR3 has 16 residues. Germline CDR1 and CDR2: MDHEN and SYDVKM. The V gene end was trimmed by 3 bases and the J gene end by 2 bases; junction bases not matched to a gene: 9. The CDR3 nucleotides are TGTGCCAGCAGTTTGTCCGGACAGGACATACAAGAGACCCAGTACTTC. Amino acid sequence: CASSLSGQDIQETQYF.

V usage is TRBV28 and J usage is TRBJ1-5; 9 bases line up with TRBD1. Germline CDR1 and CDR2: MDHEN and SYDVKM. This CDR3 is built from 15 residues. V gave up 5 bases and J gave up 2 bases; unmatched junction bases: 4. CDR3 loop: CASSHRGQGNQPQHF. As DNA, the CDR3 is TGTGCCAGCAGTCACAGGGGGCAGGGCAATCAGCCCCAGCATTTT.

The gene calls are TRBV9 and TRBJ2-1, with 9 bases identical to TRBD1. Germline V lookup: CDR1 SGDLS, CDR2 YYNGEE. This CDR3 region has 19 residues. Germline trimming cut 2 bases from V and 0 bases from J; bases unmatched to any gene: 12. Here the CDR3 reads CASSVTGTGLIRSYNEQFF. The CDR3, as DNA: TGTGCCAGCAGCGTTACCGGGACAGGGTTAATTCGCTCCTACAATGAGCAGTTCTTC.

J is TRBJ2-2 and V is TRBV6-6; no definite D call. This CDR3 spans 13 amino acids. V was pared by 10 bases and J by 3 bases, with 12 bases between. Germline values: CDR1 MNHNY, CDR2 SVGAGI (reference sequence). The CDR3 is CATRRPDTGELFF. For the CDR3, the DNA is TGTGCCACCCGCCGGCCTGACACCGGGGAGCTGTTTTTT.